These T cell receptor beta chains were read from a single sample in a study of cytomegalovirus exposure and HLA in healthy donors. The table came from immunoSEQ multiplex PCR; TCRdb's copy has only in-frame clones and leaves some out. The sample lists around 180,000 clones; approximately 81% were seen once. Sequencing was done on a sample of PBMCs. These receptors all come from a male donor in good health and CMV-seronegative. Each CDR3 is given with its conserved first and last residue. Each record gives: V gene, J gene, D gene, clone size, CDR3 DNA, CDR3 protein. A D gene is named only where the DNA matches it firmly. Some rows mark clone size as missing; the rest say once, few, many or name a class of expanded clone.

>TRBV27|TRBJ2-5|TRBD1|.
TGTGCCAGCGCCGTAAGGACAGGGGTGAAAGAGACCCAGTACTTC
CASAVRTGVKETQYF
>TRBV7-2|TRBJ2-2|.|.
TGTGCCAGCAGCTTAGAAGGTCGGGGAGCGAACACCGGGGAGCTGTTTTTT
CASSLEGRGANTGELFF
>TRBV2|TRBJ1-4|.|few
TGTGCCAGCAGTGTGGGAGGGTTAGCTAATGAAAAACTGTTTTTT
CASSVGGLANEKLFF
>TRBV19|TRBJ1-4|.|.
TGTGCCAGTAGTATCGGAGGGGTTTACGAAAAACTGTTTTTT
CASSIGGVYEKLFF
>TRBV7-2|TRBJ1-5|.|once
TGTGCCAGCAGCTCTGGACAGCCGGGGCAGCCCCAGCATTTT
CASSSGQPGQPQHF
>TRBV19|TRBJ1-1|.|.
TGTGCCAGTAGTATAGATGGTTTGTGGACGGCGGGCGCTTTCTTT
CASSIDGLWTAGAFF
>TRBV18|TRBJ2-7|.|.
TGTGCCAGCTCACCGGGCCCCGACTACGAGCAGTACTTC
CASSPGPDYEQYF
>TRBV5-4|TRBJ2-3|TRBD2|.
TGTGCCAGCAGCTCAGGGACTAGCGGGAGGGTGGATACGCAGTATTTT
CASSSGTSGRVDTQYF
>TRBV19|TRBJ1-1|TRBD1|.
TGTGCCACGGGACAGGGGGCGAGTACTGAAGCTTTCTTT
CATGQGASTEAFF
>TRBV28|TRBJ1-5|TRBD1|.
TGTGCCAGTACAGGGGAAAGCAATCAGCCCCAGCATTTT
CASTGESNQPQHF
>TRBV7-9|TRBJ2-7|TRBD1|.
TGTGCCAGCAGCTTAGGCAGACAGGGGAGCTCCTACGAGCAGTACTTC
CASSLGRQGSSYEQYF
>TRBV5-1|TRBJ1-1|.|.
TGCGCCAGCAGCCCCTCAGCCTTGGCGGGCACTGAAGCTTTCTTT
CASSPSALAGTEAFF
>TRBV6-6|TRBJ2-7|.|few
TGTGCCAGCAGACCCCCACCCGGGGACGAGCAGTACTTC
CASRPPPGDEQYF
>TRBV6-5|TRBJ2-7|TRBD1|few
TGTGCCAGCAGTTACTCCAGACAGGGGCGGGCCTACGAGCAGTACTTC
CASSYSRQGRAYEQYF
>TRBV5-1|TRBJ1-1|.|.
TGCGCCAGCAGCTTGGCTCCGGGAAAGAACACTGAAGCTTTCTTT
CASSLAPGKNTEAFF
>TRBV28|TRBJ2-7|.|.
TGTGCCAGCAGACAGGAATACGAGCAGTACTTC
CASRQEYEQYF
>TRBV6-4|TRBJ1-1|.|.
TGTGCCAGCAGTGTGGACAAGATGAACACTGAAGCTTTCTTT
CASSVDKMNTEAFF
>TRBV28|TRBJ1-1|TRBD1|few
TGTGCCAGCAGCCCAGACAGGGATCGTCGAACTGAAGCTTTCTTT
CASSPDRDRRTEAFF
>TRBV19|TRBJ2-5|.|.
TGTGCCAGTAGTATTACGGGTCAAGAGACCCAGTACTTC
CASSITGQETQYF
>TRBV7-6|TRBJ2-3|TRBD2|.
TGTGCCAGCAGCTGGGTAGCGGGGGAAAGCACAGATACGCAGTATTTT
CASSWVAGESTDTQYF
>TRBV7-2|TRBJ2-7|TRBD1|.
TGTGCCAGCAGCTTAGACTGGACAGGGGACGGCTACGAGCAGTACTTC
CASSLDWTGDGYEQYF
>TRBV27|TRBJ2-7|.|.
TGTGCCAGCAGTTCCAATGTCCACGAGCAGTACTTC
CASSSNVHEQYF
>TRBV4-3|TRBJ2-7|.|.
TGCGCCAGCAGCCAGGAGACTGTCCCTAGCGAGCAGTACTTC
CASSQETVPSEQYF
>TRBV7-9|TRBJ1-2|TRBD1|.
TGTGCCAGCAGCCCTCAGGGGGTTGGGGGCTACCCCTTC
CASSPQGVGGYPF
>TRBV5-1|TRBJ2-1|TRBD1|.
TGCGCCAGCAGCTTGACAGGGGGCTACAATGAGCAGTTCTTC
CASSLTGGYNEQFF
>TRBV5-1|TRBJ1-4|TRBD1|.
TGCGCCAGCAGCCGTGAGACAGGGACTAATGAAAAACTGTTTTTT
CASSRETGTNEKLFF
>TRBV6-5|TRBJ1-2|.|.
TGTGCCAGTGGGAGGGGGAACAACTATGGCTACACCTTC
CASGRGNNYGYTF
>TRBV28|TRBJ1-5|TRBD1|.
TGTGCCAGCAGCGACAGGGGCATAGGGGATCAGCCCCAGCATTTT
CASSDRGIGDQPQHF
>TRBV7-9|TRBJ1-5|TRBD1|.
TGTGCCAGCAGCTTACCGGGGACAGAGAGCAATCAGCCCCAGCATTTT
CASSLPGTESNQPQHF
>TRBV6-1|TRBJ1-5|.|.
TGTGCCAGCAGTGAAAACAGGGTATCGGGTCAGCCCCAGCATTTT
CASSENRVSGQPQHF
>TRBV19|TRBJ2-3|TRBD2|once
TGTGCCAGTAGCCGAGCGGGGGGGCGCACAGATACGCAGTATTTT
CASSRAGGRTDTQYF
>TRBV27|TRBJ1-1|.|.
TGTGCCAGCAGTTTACAGGGGCAGTTGACTGAAGCTTTCTTT
CASSLQGQLTEAFF
>TRBV5-1|TRBJ2-6|.|few
TGCGCCAGCAGCTCTAAATCTGGGGCCAACGTCCTGACTTTC
CASSSKSGANVLTF
>TRBV30|TRBJ2-2|TRBD1|.
TGTGCCTGGAGTGACAGGGGCGGCGGGGAGCTGTTTTTT
CAWSDRGGGELFF
>TRBV5-1|TRBJ2-1|TRBD1|.
TGCGCCAGCAGCTTGGAGGGACAGGGTAAGGTTTGGGATGAGCAGTTCTTC
CASSLEGQGKVWDEQFF
>TRBV28|TRBJ1-1|.|.
TGTGCCAGCACTTTTAGGGGTAACACTGAAGCTTTCTTT
CASTFRGNTEAFF
>TRBV9|TRBJ2-3|TRBD2|.
TGTGCCAGCAGCGTCGCGGGACTAGCGGCTAGCACAGATACGCAGTATTTT
CASSVAGLAASTDTQYF
>TRBV9|TRBJ2-7|.|.
TGTGCCAGCAGCGTGGCCGGCAGGGGCTACGAGCAGTACTTC
CASSVAGRGYEQYF
>TRBV19|TRBJ2-3|TRBD2|.
TGTGCCAGTAGTATAACTAGCGGCACAGATACGCAGTATTTT
CASSITSGTDTQYF
>TRBV6-1|TRBJ2-7|TRBD1|.
TGTGCCAGCGACCCGGGACAGCCCCTGTTATACGAGCAGTACTTC
CASDPGQPLLYEQYF
>TRBV6-5|TRBJ1-1|.|.
TGTGCCAGCAGTCTACTTTTGGGGGGGGCCACTGAAGCTTTCTTT
CASSLLLGGATEAFF
>TRBV6-1|TRBJ2-7|.|once
TGTGCCAGCACACAGAGTATGTCCTACGAGCAGTACTTC
CASTQSMSYEQYF
>TRBV7-8|TRBJ2-1|TRBD2|.
TGTGCCAGCAGCTTAGCGGTCGGGCGGGGGGCCTACAATGAGCAGTTCTTC
CASSLAVGRGAYNEQFF
>TRBV27|TRBJ1-1|TRBD1|once
TGTGCCAGCAGTAAACGGGACAGGGAAAACACTGAAGCTTTCTTT
CASSKRDRENTEAFF
>TRBV2|TRBJ1-2|TRBD1|.
TGTGCCAGCAATACAGGGGGCGGTTCCACTACTGGCTACACCTTC
CASNTGGGSTTGYTF
>TRBV30|TRBJ2-5|.|.
TGTGCCTGGAGTCAGGGGCAAGAGACCCAGTACTTC
CAWSQGQETQYF
>TRBV28|TRBJ2-5|.|.
TGTGCCAGCAGACCTCAGACTAGTGTTCAAGAGACCCAGTACTTC
CASRPQTSVQETQYF
>TRBV25-1|TRBJ2-1|.|.
TGTGCCAGCAGTGCGGGACAATACAATGAGCAGTTCTTC
CASSAGQYNEQFF
>TRBV5-1|TRBJ2-3|TRBD2|.
TGCGCCAGCAGCCTTAGCGGGGGGGGTATAAGCACAGATACGCAGTATTTT
CASSLSGGGISTDTQYF